The T cell receptor (beta chain) under discussion was sequenced for a study of regulatory T cells in long-lasting Graves disease. Time point noted: newly diagnosed GD, antithyroid drugs for less than 3 months. The TCR library was prepared using RNA isolated from PBMCs. CDR1 is SGHRS and CDR2 is YFSETQ in the germline V gene. The V gene lost 0 bases and the J gene lost 6 bases, with 10 bases spanning the gap. The CDR3 totals 13 residues. For TCR beta, libraries came from iRepertoire HTBI primers and Arm-PCR of CDR3 regions. TCRdb independently ran MiXCR on the multiplex PCR reads; one entry per CDR3 protein. The sample records 500,000 to 700,000 distinct CDR3 sequences, approximately 15% being singletons. Separately, the same data were catalogued under a study of T cells in Graves' hyperthyroidism and ophthalmopathy.

Sequencing used peripheral blood mononuclear cells (PBMCs), obtained at new diagnosis, from a patient treated with antithyroid drugs. This sequence originates from a woman aged 25 to 39 with Graves disease. The chain employs TRBV5-1 and TRBJ2-7; D is unclear. The CDR3 coding sequence is TGCGCCAGCAGCTTGGAGTCTGGGTTCGAGCAGTACTTC. Encoded protein: CASSLESGFEQYF. The full variable domain, its missing parts supplied by reference TRBV5-1 and TRBJ2-7, is KAGVTQTPRYLIKTRGQQVTLSCSPISGHRSVSWYQQTPGQGLQFLFEYFSETQRNKGNFPGRFSGRQFSNSRSEMNVSTLELGDSALYLCASSLESGFEQYFGPGTRLTVT.